The table lists the clone carrying this T cell receptor (beta chain) with a few counts. This record comes from a study of T cells in Graves' hyperthyroidism and ophthalmopathy. CDR1 and CDR2 from the germline V gene are MGHRA and YSYEKL. The ends were cut back, 1 base at V and 2 bases at J, with 9 bases in the middle. The CDR3 extends over 14 amino acids. TCR beta CDR3 regions were amplified from RNA. TCR CDR3 regions were first amplified by RT-PCR with HTBI primers. TCRdb re-called the multiplex PCR reads through MiXCR, storing one row per CDR3 protein. The data show approximately 400,000 distinct CDR3 sequences, 14% to 15% seen once.

The receptor comes from a woman aged 25 to 39 with Graves' hyperthyroidism. The rearrangement joins TRBV4-1 to TRBJ2-7, with unresolved D. Sequencing was done on a sample of blood. The CDR3 DNA sequence: TGCGCCAGCAGCCAAGGGGCAGGCCCCTACGAGCAGTACTTC. It encodes CASSQGAGPYEQYF.